This T cell receptor (beta chain) was recovered during a study of blood T cells in healthy people across ages. Study-wide results and caveats: Not knowing donor CMV status may have confounded expanded clonotype changes.

Trimming stripped 3 bases from V and 1 base from J, with 18 bases between. This CDR3 spans 17 amino acids. Germline V lookup: CDR1 SGHDN, CDR2 FVKESK. Total RNA amounts of at least 6 micrograms were extracted per sample. Then a second PCR, running about 6 to 12 cycles, was carried out with a sample-barcoded 5' primer and a J-beta primer mix. A template-switch adaptor containing 12 random nucleotides labeled each cDNA molecule. TCRdb used MiXCR to reprocess the 5' RACE reads, holding one entry per CDR3 protein. The data show about 770,000 distinct CDR3 sequences, with under 55% seen just once and around 21% held by the top ten. With regard to this clonotype: Its antigen is unidentified.

This sequence originates from a man aged 60 to 75 in good health. The specimen was blood. The genes are TRBV14 and TRBJ1-2; D is perhaps TRBD1 (5 bases). The CDR3: CASSHLPGGSGNYGYTF. CDR3 bases: TGTGCCAGCAGCCACCTCCCTGGGGGGTCGGGTAACTATGGCTACACCTTC.